These 7 T cell receptor beta chains came from one sample sequenced in a study of blood T cell repertoires in COVID-19. Here immunoSEQ multiplex PCR was the method, and the copy in TCRdb shows in-frame clones only, minus some. This sample carries just over 250,000 clones, approximately 91% of them seen once, and the ten largest clones take approximately 2.6%. What was sequenced was peripheral blood. The source of these receptors is a person aged 18 to 30 with COVID-19, enrolled during active disease.

The chain is built from TRBV19 and TRBJ2-7; maybe TRBD1 (7 bases). Germline CDR1 is LNHDA and CDR2 is SQIVND (reference sequence). The CDR3 consists of 15 residues. Trimming took off 5 bases at V and 3 bases at J, with 17 bases between the two ends. This CDR3 reads CASSLTPQGGYEQYF. The CDR3, as DNA: TGTGCCAGTAGTCTCACCCCTCAGGGGGGCTACGAGCAGTACTTC.

CDR3 DNA: TGTGCCAGCAGTGAGACCAGGGGGCAAACTAGCAATCAGCCCCAGCATTTT. This gives the protein CASSETRGQTSNQPQHF. The chain carries TRBV6-1 and TRBJ1-5; 8 positions agree with TRBD1. V lost 3 bases and J lost 0; bases outside the gene matches: 7. The CDR3 totals 17 residues. The germline V gene encodes CDR1 MNHNS and CDR2 SASEGT.

The chain links TRBV11-2 to TRBJ2-3, with D tentatively TRBD1 (6 bases). V was trimmed by 0 bases and J by 4 bases, leaving 11 bases between them. CDR1 is SGHAT, CDR2 FQNNGV, per germline. The CDR3 runs to 15 residues. The CDR3 protein is CASSLDLQGADTQYF. DNA for the CDR3: TGTGCCAGCAGCTTAGATTTACAGGGCGCAGATACGCAGTATTTT.

This clone has only a few counts. The V gene is TRBV3-1 (or the pseudogene TRBV3-2), the J gene TRBJ1-6, with a weak D call TRBD1 (5 bases). Deletions cut 4 bases from V and 8 bases from J, with 15 bases between. CDR3 length: 15 amino acids. From germline, CDR1 is LGHDT and CDR2 YNNKEL (reference sequence). In DNA form, the CDR3 reads TGTGCCAGCAGCCTCTATAGCACGGGGGATTCACCCCTCCACTTT. Translating gives CASSLYSTGDSPLHF.

The V and J genes are TRBV5-1 and TRBJ2-1; D is possibly TRBD2 (6 bases). V gave up 2 bases and J gave up 4 bases, with 10 bases separating them. This CDR3 is built from 14 residues. CDR1 and CDR2 (germline): SGHRS, YFSETQ. The CDR3 reads CASSLSAGYNEQFF. CDR3 sequence (DNA): TGCGCCAGCAGCTTATCGGCGGGATACAATGAGCAGTTCTTC. The whole variable domain, remainder taken from reference TRBV5-1 and TRBJ2-1, is KAGVTQTPRYLIKTRGQQVTLSCSPISGHRSVSWYQQTPGQGLQFLFEYFSETQRNKGNFPGRFSGRQFSNSRSEMNVSTLELGDSALYLCASSLSAGYNEQFFGPGTRLTVL.

The rearrangement links TRBV7-2 to TRBJ1-3; possibly TRBD1 for D (5 bases). The CDR3 covers 14 residues. V lost 4 bases and J 7 bases, leaving 14 bases between the germline ends. The germline V gene encodes CDR1 SGHTA and CDR2 FQGNSA. The CDR3 DNA follows: TGTGCCAGCAGCTCCGTTGGGGCCGGCAACACCATATATTTT. The encoded protein is CASSSVGAGNTIYF.

V usage is TRBV7-9 and J usage is TRBJ1-6; TRBD1 might be the D (5 bases). CDR1 is SEHNR and CDR2 is FQNEAQ in the germline V gene (reference sequence). Trimming cost V 4 bases and J 5 bases, with 15 bases left between them. This CDR3 is built from 16 residues. CDR3 sequence: CASSSSWDWDNSPLHF. The DNA for the CDR3 is TGTGCCAGCAGCTCCAGTTGGGACTGGGATAATTCACCCCTCCACTTT.